This is a list of T cell receptor beta chains from one sample in a study of human T cells and chemical hapten exposure. TCRdb re-called the RACE reads through MiXCR, storing one row per CDR3 protein. The sample shows around 45,000 distinct CDR3 sequences, 3% to 4% of them seen only once. Material: whole blood. These receptor sequences come from a human donor in good health. Some clones in this sample may be carry-over from other donors' samples. CDR3s include the opening cysteine and the closing phenylalanine or tryptophan. A D gene is named only where the DNA matches it firmly. Size is omitted from some rows. Given values are once, few, many or a class for expanded clones.

J gene | V gene | clone size | D gene | CDR3 DNA | CDR3 protein
TRBJ1-5 | TRBV6-1 | many | . | TGTGCCAGCAGTCCTCCTTCTTGGGCACCTCAGGGCAATCAGCCCCAGCATTTT | CASSPPSWAPQGNQPQHF
TRBJ1-1 | TRBV7-9 | . | . | TGTGCCATCCAAGCTTTAAACACTGAAGCTTTCTTT | CAIQALNTEAFF
TRBJ2-1 | TRBV2 | few | TRBD2 | TGTGCCAGCAGTGAACTGGCTAGCGGGACCTACAATGAGCAGTTCTTC | CASSELASGTYNEQFF
TRBJ2-3 | TRBV9 | many | . | TGTGCCAGCAGCAAAGACCCCGTTTTGGATACGCAGTATTTT | CASSKDPVLDTQYF
TRBJ2-6 | TRBV27 | many | . | TGTGCCAGCAGTTACTCTGGGGCCAACGTCCTGACTTTC | CASSYSGANVLTF
TRBJ2-3 | TRBV9 | . | . | TGTGCCAGCACCCCCCCGGAGGATACGCAGTATTTT | CASTPPEDTQYF
TRBJ1-1 | TRBV29-1 | many | . | TGCAGCGTTGGCCCAGGATCGAACACTGAAGCTTTCTTT | CSVGPGSNTEAFF
TRBJ2-3 | TRBV20-1 | many | . | TGCAGTGCTAGAGCCAGCGGACCGGTAGATACGCAGTATTTT | CSARASGPVDTQYF
TRBJ2-7 | TRBV28 | many | . | TGTGCCAGCAGCCCCTTCGACCCTGAACTCCACGAGCAGTACTTC | CASSPFDPELHEQYF
TRBJ2-2 | TRBV6-2/TRBV6-3 | many | . | TGTGCCAGCGAGGGCACGAACACCGGGGAGCTGTTTTTT | CASEGTNTGELFF
TRBJ1-3 | TRBV2 | many | . | TGTGCCGGTGACAGTCTTAGCTCTGGAAACACCATATATTTT | CAGDSLSSGNTIYF
TRBJ2-3 | TRBV10-3 | many | . | TGTGCCATCAGGGACTCCGACACAGATACGCAGTATTTT | CAIRDSDTDTQYF
TRBJ1-2 | TRBV27 | . | TRBD1 | TGTGCCAGCAGTCTCACGAGGGGGACAGGGGGCTATTTCGACTATGGCTACACCTTC | CASSLTRGTGGYFDYGYTF
TRBJ2-7 | TRBV10-1 | many | . | TGCGCCAGCAGTGTTAGGGAGCAGTACTTC | CASSVREQYF
TRBJ1-1 | TRBV29-1 | few | . | TGCAGCTTCCGACGGGAGAACACTGAAGCTTTCTTT | CSFRRENTEAFF
TRBJ2-7 | TRBV13 | . | TRBD2 | TGTGCCAGCAGCCCCGGGACTAGCGGGAGAACGTACGAGCAGTACTTC | CASSPGTSGRTYEQYF
TRBJ1-1 | TRBV25-1 | few | . | TGTGCCAGCAGTGAACGAGCAGGGAACACTGAAGCTTTCTTT | CASSERAGNTEAFF
TRBJ2-1 | TRBV28 | many | . | TGTGCCAGCAGTTTGGGGGGACAGCTTTACAATGAGCAGTTCTTC | CASSLGGQLYNEQFF
TRBJ1-2 | TRBV24-1 | . | . | TGTGCCACCAGTGACTTTGGGAGGTCCTATGGCTACACCTTC | CATSDFGRSYGYTF
TRBJ1-1 | TRBV11-2 | many | . | TGTGCCAGCAGCCAATTTGCTGACACTGAAGCTTTCTTT | CASSQFADTEAFF
TRBJ1-1 | TRBV13 | many | . | TGTGCCAGCCTCAACCAGATGAACACTGAAGCTTTCTTT | CASLNQMNTEAFF
TRBJ1-1 | TRBV14 | many | . | TGTGCCAGCAGCCGGGCAGGCATGAACACTGAAGCTTTCTTT | CASSRAGMNTEAFF
TRBJ2-1 | TRBV24-1 | many | TRBD2 | TGTGCCACCAGTGATTTGCTCGGTAGCGGGAGAATCGATGAGCAGTTCTTC | CATSDLLGSGRIDEQFF
TRBJ2-2 | TRBV6-1 | many | TRBD1 | TGTGCCAGCCGCGACGGGACAGTCACCGGGGAGCTGTTTTTT | CASRDGTVTGELFF
TRBJ2-3 | TRBV4-1 | many | . | TGCGCCAGCAGCCAAGATCCGGGGCCTCGGGATACGCAGTATTTT | CASSQDPGPRDTQYF
TRBJ2-5 | TRBV20-1 | many | TRBD1 | TGCAGTGCACCCCGGGACAGGGAGACCCAGTACTTC | CSAPRDRETQYF
TRBJ1-5 | TRBV28 | many | . | TGTGCCAGCAGTCCCAGAGCAAATCAGCCCCAGCATTTT | CASSPRANQPQHF
TRBJ1-1 | TRBV6-5 | many | . | TGTGCCAGCAGTTCCCCCTCCGCTGAAGCTTTCTTT | CASSSPSAEAFF
TRBJ2-6 | TRBV5-1 | . | TRBD1 | TGCGCCAGCAGACAGGGGGCGGATGGGGCCAACGTCCTGACTTTC | CASRQGADGANVLTF